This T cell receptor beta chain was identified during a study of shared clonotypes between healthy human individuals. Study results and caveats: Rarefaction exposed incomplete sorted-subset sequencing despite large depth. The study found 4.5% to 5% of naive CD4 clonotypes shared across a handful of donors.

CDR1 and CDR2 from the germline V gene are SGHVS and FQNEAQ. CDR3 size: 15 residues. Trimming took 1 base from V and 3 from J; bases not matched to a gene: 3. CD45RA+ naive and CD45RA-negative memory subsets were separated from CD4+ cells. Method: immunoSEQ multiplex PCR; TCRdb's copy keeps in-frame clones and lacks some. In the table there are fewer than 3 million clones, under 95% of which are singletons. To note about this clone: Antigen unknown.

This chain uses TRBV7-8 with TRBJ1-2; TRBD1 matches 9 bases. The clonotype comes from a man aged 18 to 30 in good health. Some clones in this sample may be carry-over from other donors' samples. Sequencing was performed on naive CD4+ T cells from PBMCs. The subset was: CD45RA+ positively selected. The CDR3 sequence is CASSLGDRVYYGYTF. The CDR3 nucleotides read TGTGCCAGCAGCTTAGGGGACAGGGTATACTATGGCTACACCTTC.